The rows below give T cell receptor beta chains drawn from one sample of a study of T cells in localized non-small cell lung cancer. Profiling relied on immunoSEQ multiplex PCR, and the TCRdb table lists in-frame clones only, not all of them. The table lists more than 2,500 clones, 35% to 40% of them singletons. Material: lung tumor tissue, obtained before any cancer treatment. These receptors came from a male donor older than 55 with stage I squamous cell lung carcinoma. Both conserved end residues are part of each CDR3. The order of the fields is D gene, V gene, clone size, J gene, CDR3 length, CDR3 protein, CDR3 DNA. A D gene is named only where the DNA matches it firmly. A clone size is listed for some rows: how often the clone was seen (once, few, many), or a class if it is expanded.

-	TRBV19	-	TRBJ1-5	15	CASSDTPWGNQPQHF	TGTGCCAGTAGTGATACACCGTGGGGCAATCAGCCCCAGCATTTT
TRBD2	TRBV9	-	TRBJ2-1	17	CASTTTPWASGSTEQFF	TGTGCCAGCACCACCACCCCATGGGCTAGCGGGAGTACTGAGCAGTTCTTC
-	TRBV25-1	-	TRBJ2-2	14	CASSPQANTGELFF	TGTGCCAGCAGTCCTCAGGCGAACACCGGGGAGCTGTTTTTT
TRBD1	TRBV11-1	-	TRBJ1-5	14	CASSFRQGDQPQHF	TGTGCCAGCAGCTTCCGACAGGGAGACCAGCCCCAGCATTTT
-	TRBV27	few	TRBJ2-1	15	CASSLGQGLDNEQFF	TGTGCCAGCAGTTTAGGTCAGGGCCTGGATAATGAGCAGTTCTTC
TRBD2	TRBV9	few	TRBJ2-5	14	CASIGLAAQETQYF	TGTGCCAGCATTGGGCTAGCGGCTCAAGAGACCCAGTACTTC
-	TRBV29-1	-	TRBJ2-3	13	CSVVYWSTDTQYF	TGCAGCGTTGTATACTGGAGCACAGATACGCAGTATTTT
-	TRBV2	few	TRBJ2-5	13	CASSSDYQETQYF	TGTGCCAGCAGTTCCGACTACCAAGAGACCCAGTACTTC
-	TRBV28	-	TRBJ1-5	12	CASSSGRQPQHF	TGTGCCAGCAGTTCCGGTCGTCAGCCCCAGCATTTT
-	TRBV6-8	few	TRBJ1-1	14	CASSMSQGETEAFF	TGTGCCAGCAGCATGTCACAGGGCGAGACTGAAGCTTTCTTT
TRBD2	TRBV11-3	medium-sized	TRBJ2-7	16	CASSEALAGGSYEQYF	TGTGCCAGCAGTGAAGCCCTAGCGGGAGGGTCCTACGAGCAGTACTTC
TRBD2	TRBV28	-	TRBJ2-7	14	CASRASGNSYEQYF	TGTGCCAGCAGGGCTAGCGGGAACTCATACGAGCAGTACTTC
-	TRBV28	few	TRBJ2-7	16	CASSPTSGPRTYEQYF	TGTGCCAGCAGTCCGACCTCGGGACCCAGGACCTACGAGCAGTACTTC
-	TRBV19	-	TRBJ1-2	15	CASKYTGEFNYGYTF	TGTGCCAGTAAATACACGGGAGAGTTTAACTATGGCTACACCTTC
-	TRBV11-3	-	TRBJ2-7	15	CASSDQGQGGNEQYF	TGTGCCAGCAGCGACCAAGGGCAGGGAGGCAACGAGCAGTACTTC
-	TRBV11-3	-	TRBJ2-2	16	CASSWNRVENTGELFF	TGTGCCAGCAGCTGGAACAGGGTAGAGAACACCGGGGAGCTGTTTTTT
TRBD2	TRBV11-3	-	TRBJ2-1	14	CASSPPWGGDEQFF	TGTGCCAGCAGCCCCCCGTGGGGGGGGGATGAGCAGTTCTTC
-	TRBV18	once	TRBJ2-1	15	CASSPRTTSYNEQFF	TGTGCCAGCTCACCACGGACTACCTCCTACAATGAGCAGTTCTTC
-	TRBV6-8	few	TRBJ2-3	14	CASSRSPGTDTQYF	TGTGCCAGCAGTCGGTCCCCTGGCACAGATACGCAGTATTTT
-	TRBV23-1	-	TRBJ1-3	17	CASTHSPAGNSGNTIYF	TGCGCCAGCACCCATTCCCCCGCCGGGAACTCTGGAAACACCATATATTTT
TRBD2	TRBV18	few	TRBJ2-1	15	CASSQASTSAGEQFF	TGTGCCAGCTCACAAGCCTCTACTAGCGCCGGTGAGCAGTTCTTC
-	TRBV30	-	TRBJ1-2	12	CAWSGGNYGYTF	TGTGCCTGGAGTGGAGGAAACTATGGCTACACCTTC
TRBD1	TRBV18	-	TRBJ2-1	16	CASSPRGQGYYNEQFF	TGTGCCAGCTCACCGAGGGGACAGGGCTACTACAATGAGCAGTTCTTC
TRBD2	TRBV6-8	medium-sized	TRBJ2-5	16	CASSSPGLAIQETQYF	TGTGCCAGCAGTTCCCCGGGACTAGCGATCCAAGAGACCCAGTACTTC
TRBD2	TRBV11-3	many	TRBJ2-1	15	CASSQGLAGQNEQFF	TGTGCCAGCAGCCAAGGACTAGCGGGCCAAAATGAGCAGTTCTTC
-	TRBV30	-	TRBJ2-5	13	CAWSPSRRETQYF	TGTGCCTGGAGTCCCTCGAGGAGGGAGACCCAGTACTTC
-	TRBV11-3	few	TRBJ2-6	18	CASSLGGTVGSGANVLTF	TGTGCCAGCAGCTTAGGCGGGACAGTTGGCTCTGGGGCCAACGTCCTGACTTTC
-	TRBV9	medium-sized	TRBJ1-5	14	CASSENQGSQPQHF	TGTGCCAGCAGTGAAAATCAGGGGAGTCAGCCCCAGCATTTT
TRBD1	TRBV28	-	TRBJ2-5	16	CASINQGARAQETQYF	TGTGCCAGCATTAACCAGGGGGCGCGGGCCCAAGAGACCCAGTACTTC
TRBD2	TRBV5-1	-	TRBJ2-2	15	CASSFTSVNTGELFF	TGCGCCAGCAGCTTTACTAGCGTGAACACCGGGGAGCTGTTTTTT
-	TRBV30	-	TRBJ2-1	15	CAWSRGGGLGNWKFF	TGTGCCTGGAGTCGAGGAGGGGGGCTGGGCAACTGGAAGTTCTTC
-	TRBV6-8	few	TRBJ2-1	13	CASSALGLLEQFF	TGTGCCAGCAGCGCTTTGGGCCTCCTAGAGCAGTTCTTC
-	TRBV11-3	-	TRBJ2-7	14	CASSSRTVPYEQYF	TGTGCCAGCAGCTCCAGGACAGTCCCCTACGAGCAGTACTTC
TRBD1	TRBV18	-	TRBJ2-7	15	CASSGGTGGTEPQYF	TGTGCCAGCTCCGGGGGGACAGGGGGCACCGAACCGCAGTACTTC
-	TRBV15	few	TRBJ1-1	20	CATSRESKTETKHQYTEAFF	TGTGCCACCAGCAGAGAGAGCAAGACTGAAACTAAACACCAGTACACTGAAGCTTTCTTT
TRBD2	TRBV4-1	-	TRBJ2-1	16	CASSPTWTSGGNEQFF	TGCGCCAGCAGCCCAACTTGGACTAGCGGGGGGAATGAGCAGTTCTTC
TRBD1	TRBV11-3	-	TRBJ2-7	14	CASSRGTGSYEQYF	TGTGCCAGCAGCCGGGGGACAGGATCCTACGAGCAGTACTTC
-	TRBV1	-	TRBJ2-5	15	CASSQEGGGQSTQYF	TGCGCCAGCAGCCAAGAAGGGGGAGGTCAATCGACCCAGTACTTC
-	TRBV28	-	TRBJ1-1	12	CASSPRQTEAFF	TGTGCCAGCAGTCCTCGACAAACTGAAGCTTTCTTT